This TCR beta chain was recovered during a study of regulatory T cells in long-lasting Graves disease. General study findings and limits: New patients shared roughly 960 public clonotypes, and persistent patients shared more, with 2,741. Persistent Graves' patients showed less TCR diversity than newly diagnosed ones. Limited sample numbers may have lowered accuracy. Favoring TRBV28, TRBJ1-2 and TRBJ2-5 was a feature seen in persistent disease.

V was clipped by 5 bases and J by 1 base; unmatched bases: 8. The CDR3 runs to 16 residues. The germline V gene encodes CDR1 LNHNV and CDR2 YYDKDF (reference sequence). To make TCR beta libraries, researchers used iRepertoire HTBI primers and Arm-PCR of CDR3 regions. MiXCR, applied by TCRdb to the multiplex PCR reads, yields one record per CDR3 protein. The repertoire holds about 430,000 distinct CDR3 sequences, with around 23% as singletons. As to time point: persistent/refractory GD, antithyroid drugs over 5 years with positive TRAb. The TCR library used RNA extracted from PBMCs. In its sample, this clonotype was seen many times. Its antigen remains unknown.

Sequencing was performed on peripheral blood mononuclear cells (PBMCs), taken when the disease was refractory, from a patient treated with antithyroid drugs. The TCR sequence derives from a female donor with Graves disease. This chain connects TRBV15 to TRBJ1-1; 9 bases are a match to TRBD1. The CDR3 protein is CATSLGQGRTNTEAFF. The CDR3 region has the DNA TGTGCCACCAGCTTAGGACAGGGGAGGACGAACACTGAAGCTTTCTTT.